Each of the 3 T cell receptor beta chains below was sequenced from the same sample in a study of blood T cell repertoires in COVID-19. Method: immunoSEQ multiplex PCR; TCRdb's copy keeps in-frame clones and lacks some. The sample lists about 170,000 clones; 70% to 80% were seen once. The sample was PBMCs or T cells enriched from blood (not recorded which). The receptors stem from a woman in her 70s in a cohort exposed to, infected with or recovered from COVID-19 (not recorded which).

Only a few counts were recorded for this clone. V usage is TRBV9 and J usage is TRBJ2-1; D possibly corresponds to TRBD2 (5 bases). Per the germline V gene, CDR1 is SGDLS and CDR2 is YYNGEE. The CDR3 is 17 amino acids. The ends were cut back, 3 bases at V and 0 bases at J, with 16 bases in the middle. The CDR3 here is CASSAERELSSYNEQFF. The CDR3 DNA reads TGTGCCAGCAGCGCGGAAAGGGAGTTGAGCTCCTACAATGAGCAGTTCTTC. The whole variable domain, remainder taken from reference TRBV9 and TRBJ2-1, is DSGVTQTPKHLITATGQRVTLRCSPRSGDLSVYWYQQSLDQGLQFLIQYYNGEERAKGNILERFSAQQFPDLHSELNLSSLELGDSALYFCASSAERELSSYNEQFFGPGTRLTVL.

The chain carries TRBV4-3 and TRBJ2-1; D remains unclear. CDR1 LGHNA and CDR2 YSLEER come from the germline V gene. Deletions cut 1 base from V and 0 bases from J, with 7 bases between. The CDR3 is made up of 15 amino acids. The CDR3 DNA follows: TGCGCCAGCAGCCAAGTTCTCAGCTCCTACAATGAGCAGTTCTTC. Protein: CASSQVLSSYNEQFF.

The genes are TRBV27 and TRBJ2-7; 9 nucleotides align to TRBD1. CDR1 and CDR2 from the germline V gene are MNHEY and SMNVEV (reference sequence). The CDR3 is 16 amino acids. The trim removed 4 bases at V and 6 bases at J, leaving 13 bases unmatched. The CDR3 DNA reads as TGTGCCAGCAGTTCAATTCCCGCGGACAGGGGCGCCGAGCAGTACTTC. Amino acids: CASSSIPADRGAEQYF.